A single sample gave rise to the 25 T cell receptor beta chains below, sequenced in a study of T-cell reconstitution after alpha-beta-depleted transplantation in children. For TCRbeta, the library was prepared with unique molecular identifiers. TCRdb used MiXCR to reprocess the PCR reads, holding one entry per CDR3 protein. The table records approximately 1,000,000 distinct CDR3 sequences, 25% to 30% of them present only once. The sample was PBMCs, mostly from graft donor cells, taken 360 days after TCRalphabeta/CD19-depleted stem cell transplant. The receptors stem from a boy in the first two years of life who had a stem cell transplant for SCID, so the T cells may come from the graft donor.

This clonotype occurred a few times. V gene TRBV12-3 or TRBV12-4 combines with J gene TRBJ1-5; D call uncertain. CDR3 size: 14 residues. The V gene lost 3 bases and the J gene lost 7 bases, with 13 bases spanning the gap. CDR3 nucleotides: TGTGCCAGCAGTTTTTTTCAACCCGGCCAGCCCCAGCATTTT. This encodes CASSFFQPGQPQHF.

The table lists this clonotype with a few counts. V gene TRBV19 combines with J gene TRBJ2-1; no definite D call. CDR3 length: 13 amino acids. The V end was cut by 3 bases, the J end by 5 bases, with 8 bases between. CDR1 is LNHDA, CDR2 SQIVND, per germline (reference sequence). Written as DNA, the CDR3 is TGTGCCAGTAGTATTTCGTTTAACAATGAGCAGTTCTTC. It translates to CASSISFNNEQFF.

A few counts support this clonotype. The gene calls are TRBV24-1 and TRBJ2-1; perhaps TRBD2 as D (6 bases). The CDR3 consists of 17 residues. The V gene lost 7 bases and the J gene lost 0 bases, with 18 bases spanning the gap. The germline V gene has CDR1 KGHDR and CDR2 SFDVKD. The CDR3 loop is CATSPPISGSSYNEQFF. The CDR3 coding sequence is TGTGCCACCAGCCCACCGATTAGCGGATCCTCCTACAATGAGCAGTTCTTC.

V usage is TRBV12-3 or TRBV12-4 and J usage is TRBJ1-1; 7 bases are a match to TRBD1. This CDR3 has 15 amino acids. Trimming took 4 bases from V and 4 from J; bases not matched to a gene: 9. CDR3 in DNA: TGTGCCAGCAGTTCCAGACAGGGATGGGGCACTGAAGCTTTCTTT. It is translated as CASSSRQGWGTEAFF.

The V gene is TRBV7-3, the J gene TRBJ1-1; D remains unclear. V was shortened by 3 bases and J by 4 bases, with 9 bases between the two germline ends. This CDR3 contains 13 residues. CDR1 and CDR2 from the germline V gene are SGHTA and FQGTGA. CDR3: CASSLVDGTEAFF. CDR3 nucleotide sequence: TGTGCCAGCAGCTTGGTGGACGGCACTGAAGCTTTCTTT.

This clonotype was detected only a few times. J is TRBJ1-4 and V is TRBV12-3 or TRBV12-4; 7 bases fit TRBD1. The CDR3 consists of 15 residues. The junction had 5 bases not matched to a gene; V was cut back by 5 bases and J by 2 bases. CDR3 nucleotide sequence: TGTGCCAGCAGTCCGGGGGACAGTACTAATGAAAAACTGTTTTTT. It is translated as CASSPGDSTNEKLFF.

This rearrangement joins TRBV6-2 or TRBV6-3 to TRBJ2-1; 11 bases are shared with TRBD2. V gave up 0 bases and J gave up 0 bases; unmatched junction bases: 10. Looked up from germline, CDR1 is MNHEY and CDR2 is SVGEGT. This CDR3 has 20 residues. The CDR3 protein is CASSYSRLAGGLSSYNEQFF. The CDR3 coding sequence is TGTGCCAGCAGTTACTCGAGGCTAGCGGGGGGCCTAAGCTCCTACAATGAGCAGTTCTTC.

This clonotype has a single count. The chain combines TRBV2 with TRBJ2-7; D unresolved. The CDR3 is made up of 18 amino acids. Trimming took off 0 bases at V and 0 bases at J, with 18 bases between the two ends. Germline assignment: CDR1 SNHLY and CDR2 FYNNEI. CDR3 residues: CASSEALYAHSSSYEQYF. The CDR3 bases are TGTGCCAGCAGTGAAGCGCTCTACGCCCACAGCAGCTCCTACGAGCAGTACTTC.

This chain joins TRBV7-2 and TRBJ2-3; 7 bases line up with TRBD2. Trimming removed 5 bases from V and 2 bases from J; junction bases left unmatched: 4. The germline V gene has CDR1 SGHTA and CDR2 FQGNSA. The CDR3 spans 14 residues. CDR3 region: CASSRDYHTDTQYF. The CDR3 nucleotides are TGTGCCAGCAGCCGGGACTACCACACAGATACGCAGTATTTT.

This clonotype has only a few counts. V and J are TRBV24-1 and TRBJ2-2; no reliable D call. Trimming cost V 3 bases and J 4 bases, with 14 bases left between them. This CDR3 contains 16 residues. Germline V gene data show CDR1 as KGHDR and CDR2 as SFDVKD. The CDR3 DNA is TGTGCCACCAGTGATATCAGCTACGGCGTCACCGGGGAGCTGTTTTTT. The encoded protein is CATSDISYGVTGELFF.

This chain links TRBV12-3 or TRBV12-4 with TRBJ2-7, with D possibly being TRBD1 (5 bases). V was cut by 3 bases and J by 5 bases, with 11 bases left in between. The CDR3 loop spans 13 amino acids. CDR3 bases: TGTGCCAGCAGTTTTCAGGGATTGAACGAGCAGTACTTC. This encodes CASSFQGLNEQYF.

The gene calls are TRBV4-1 and TRBJ2-7; 8 bases line up with TRBD1. V shed 0 bases, J shed 0 bases, and the junction held 10 bases outside the gene matches. The CDR3 contains 18 residues. Germline CDR1 is MGHRA and CDR2 is YSYEKL. The CDR3 loop reads CASSQEPERGQVSYEQYF. CDR3 nucleotide sequence: TGCGCCAGCAGCCAAGAGCCGGAGAGGGGACAGGTCTCCTACGAGCAGTACTTC.

The chain couples TRBV7-6 to TRBJ2-1, with 7 bases matching TRBD1. The trim removed 3 bases at V and 4 bases at J, leaving 15 bases unmatched. CDR3 length: 18 amino acids. CDR1 is SGHVS and CDR2 is FNYEAQ in the germline V gene. The CDR3 here is CASSFVMGAYRGYNEQFF. As DNA, the CDR3 is TGTGCCAGCAGCTTTGTCATGGGGGCCTACAGGGGATACAATGAGCAGTTCTTC. Full variable domain (remainder filled in from reference TRBV7-6 and TRBJ2-1): GAGVSQSPRYKVTKRGQDVALRCDPISGHVSLYWYRQALGQGPEFLTYFNYEAQQDKSGLPNDRFSAERPEGSISTLTIQRTEQRDSAMYRCASSFVMGAYRGYNEQFFGPGTRLTVL.

The rearrangement joins TRBV28 to TRBJ2-7, with 7 bases aligning to TRBD2. CDR1 and CDR2 (germline): MDHEN, SYDVKM. V shed 4 bases, J shed 1 base, and the junction held 10 bases outside the gene matches. This CDR3 has 16 residues. The CDR3 DNA reads TGTGCCAGCAGTTCAAGGCGGGGGACCGTATCCTACGAGCAGTACTTC. Amino acid sequence: CASSSRRGTVSYEQYF.

This rearrangement joins TRBV5-1 to TRBJ1-1, with D uncertain. V dropped 5 bases and J dropped 1 base, with 9 bases sitting between them. CDR1 and CDR2 from the germline V gene are SGHRS and YFSETQ. The CDR3 contains 13 residues. The CDR3 region is CASRGFTNTEAFF. CDR3 nucleotides: TGCGCCAGCAGAGGGTTTACGAACACTGAAGCTTTCTTT.

This chain connects TRBV2 to TRBJ2-7, with 10 bases aligning to TRBD2. Trimming removed 7 bases from V and 0 bases from J; junction bases left unmatched: 9. The CDR3 length is 16 residues. Germline values: CDR1 SNHLY, CDR2 FYNNEI. The DNA of the CDR3 is TGTGCCAGCAAGAGTAGCGGGGGGTTCTACTCCTACGAGCAGTACTTC. Protein product: CASKSSGGFYSYEQYF.

Of note for this clonotype: One end of the junction fails to match germline, which may point to a read error. The rearrangement links TRBV7-9 to TRBJ2-7; TRBD1 agrees at 10 bases. This CDR3 is built from 13 residues. Germline CDR1 and CDR2: SEHNR and FQNEAQ (reference sequence). The CDR3 DNA sequence: TGTGCCAGCAGCGGGACAGGGGTTGACGCCCTGGGGTTC. Protein product: CASSGTGVDALGF.

The J gene is TRBJ2-7, the V gene TRBV29-1; tentatively, D is TRBD1 (5 bases). The CDR3 covers 13 residues. Germline V gene sequence: CDR1 SQVTM, CDR2 ANQGSEA. The ends were cut back, 4 bases at V and 6 bases at J, with 16 bases in the middle. CDR3 in DNA: TGCAGCGTTGCTCTTGGGGCGCCCGGCGAGCAGTACTTC. It codes for CSVALGAPGEQYF.

This clonotype was counted between two and nine times. The chain combines TRBV9 with TRBJ2-7; tentative D call: TRBD1 (6 bases). This CDR3 region has 14 residues. Germline loops: CDR1 SGDLS, CDR2 YYNGEE. Between the trimmed V and J ends, which lost 3 bases and 6 bases, there was a span of 16 bases. The CDR3 nucleotides read TGTGCCAGCAGCGAGGGGGACGGGACGACCGAGCAGTACTTC. Its translation is CASSEGDGTTEQYF.

This clonotype has more than one count but fewer than ten. The chain has TRBV10-3 and TRBJ2-1, with TRBD1 identical over 8 bases. Germline CDR1 ENHRY, CDR2 SYGVKD. CDR3 length equals 14 residues. The V and J ends lost 6 bases and 7 bases, in that order; junction bases with no gene match: 8. CDR3 sequence (DNA): TGTGCCATCAGGGAGACAGGGGTGGGGAATGAGCAGTTCTTC. As protein: CAIRETGVGNEQFF.

The chain is built from TRBV20-1 and TRBJ2-7, with 11 bases lining up with TRBD2. Germline lookup yields CDR1 DFQATT and CDR2 SNEGSKA (reference sequence). V was clipped by 0 bases and J by 2 bases; unmatched bases: 12. This CDR3 spans 18 amino acids. The CDR3 nucleotides read TGCAGTGCTAGAGATAGGCGGCTAGCGGGGGGCCAAACCTACGAGCAGTACTTC. Translation gives CSARDRRLAGGQTYEQYF.

The gene calls are TRBV12-3 or TRBV12-4 and TRBJ2-7; 7 positions agree with TRBD1. The CDR3 contains 14 residues. V lost 6 bases to trimming and J lost 4 bases; unmatched junction nucleotides: 9. The CDR3 region has the DNA TGTGCCAGCAGCCTCACAGGGGTCGGGTACGAGCAGTACTTC. Translated: CASSLTGVGYEQYF.

The chain has TRBV3-1 and TRBJ2-2, with unresolved D. The V end lost 3 bases, the J end lost 2 bases, and 10 bases lay between the germline ends. Germline V lookup: CDR1 LGHDT, CDR2 YNNKEL (reference sequence). This CDR3 has 15 amino acids. For the CDR3, the DNA is TGTGCCAGCAGCCACCGCCAGACCAACACCGGGGAGCTGTTTTTT. Translated: CASSHRQTNTGELFF. Full variable domain (remainder filled in from reference TRBV3-1 and TRBJ2-2): DTAVSQTPKYLVTQMGNDKSIKCEQNLGHDTMYWYKQDSKKFLKIMFSYNNKELIINETVPNRFSPKSPDKAHLNLHINSLELGDSAVYFCASSHRQTNTGELFFGEGSRLTVL.

This chain uses TRBV9 with TRBJ2-3, with TRBD2 identical over 7 bases. V was pared by 2 bases and J by 5 bases, with 5 bases of the junction left unmatched. The length of the CDR3 is 14 residues. Germline V gives CDR1 SGDLS, CDR2 YYNGEE. The CDR3 is CASSVGTIKDTQYF. In DNA, the CDR3 is TGTGCCAGCAGCGTTGGGACTATTAAAGATACGCAGTATTTT.

This clonotype appeared a few times. V is TRBV12-3 or TRBV12-4 and J is TRBJ2-5, with a possible D match to TRBD1 (5 bases). This CDR3 is built from 13 residues. Trimming removed 5 bases from V and 1 base from J, with 8 bases in between. CDR3 nucleotide sequence: TGTGCCAGCAGTGCGGACATCCAAGAGACCCAGTACTTC. As protein: CASSADIQETQYF.